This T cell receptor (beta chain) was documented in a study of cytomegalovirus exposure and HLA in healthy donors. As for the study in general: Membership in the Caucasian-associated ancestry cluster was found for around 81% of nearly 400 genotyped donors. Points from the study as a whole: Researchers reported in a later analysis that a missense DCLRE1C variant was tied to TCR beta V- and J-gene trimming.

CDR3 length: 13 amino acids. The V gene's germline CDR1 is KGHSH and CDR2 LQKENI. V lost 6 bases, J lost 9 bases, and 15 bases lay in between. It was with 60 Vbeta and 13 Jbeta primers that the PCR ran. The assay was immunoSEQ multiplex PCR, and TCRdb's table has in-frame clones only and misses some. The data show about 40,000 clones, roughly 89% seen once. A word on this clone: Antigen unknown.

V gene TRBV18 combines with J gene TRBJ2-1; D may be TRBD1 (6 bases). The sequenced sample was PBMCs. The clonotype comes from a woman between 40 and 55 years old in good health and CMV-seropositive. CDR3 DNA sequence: TGTGCCAGCTCCCCCATTGGGGGCGTTGAGCAGTTCTTC. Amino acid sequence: CASSPIGGVEQFF. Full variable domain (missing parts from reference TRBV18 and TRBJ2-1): NAGVMQNPRHLVRRRGQEARLRCSPMKGHSHVYWYRQLPEEGLKFMVYLQKENIIDESGMPKERFSAEFPKEGPSILRIQQVVRGDSAAYFCASSPIGGVEQFFGPGTRLTVL.